The 7 T cell receptor beta chains in this list originate from one sample, sequenced in a study of blood T cell repertoires in COVID-19. Assay: immunoSEQ multiplex PCR; the TCRdb copy retains only in-frame clones and omits some. Seen here are 260,000 or so clones, 88% observed once, and the top ten hold 9% to 9.5%. The source material was peripheral blood. All receptors derive from a man between 18 and 35 years old with active or convalescent COVID-19.

The gene calls are TRBV9 and TRBJ2-5, with a possible D match to TRBD1 (5 bases). The CDR3 covers 12 residues. Trimming pared 5 bases from V and 3 bases from J, leaving 8 bases between. The germline gives CDR1 SGDLS, CDR2 YYNGEE. CDR3 in DNA: TGTGCCAGCAGAGGACATGAAGAGACCCAGTACTTC. Translation gives CASRGHEETQYF.

The genes are TRBV6-4 and TRBJ2-7, with D possibly TRBD2 on 5 matching bases. Germline V gives CDR1 MRHNA, CDR2 SNTAGT. The CDR3 is 13 residues long. Trimming removed 7 bases at V and 3 bases at J, with 13 bases between. The CDR3 sequence is CASNHVGVYEQYF. The CDR3 DNA sequence: TGTGCCAGCAATCATGTGGGAGTCTACGAGCAGTACTTC.

The rearrangement links TRBV9 to TRBJ2-3; the D gene is possibly TRBD2 (5 bases). V lost 4 bases, J lost 3 bases, and 15 bases lay in between. The CDR3 is 15 residues long. Per the germline V gene, CDR1 is SGDLS and CDR2 is YYNGEE. In nucleotides, the CDR3 is TGTGCCAGCAGCACACGACGAACGGGGACAGATACGCAGTATTTT. This codes for CASSTRRTGTDTQYF.

The chain carries TRBV12-3 or TRBV12-4 and TRBJ1-5, with unresolved D. The CDR3 has 13 residues. The germline V and J ends were trimmed by 5 bases and 7 bases, with 12 bases remaining between them. CDR3: CASSPTLRQPQHF. CDR3 nucleotides: TGTGCCAGCAGTCCCACCCTGAGGCAGCCCCAGCATTTT.

The rearrangement joins TRBV21-1 to TRBJ1-5; the table's D gene call, TRBD1, was not cross checked with the DNA. TRBV21-1 counts as a pseudogene. The CDR3 runs to 16 residues. The CDR3 is CASSWTAPRSNQPQHF. Here the CDR3 DNA reads TGTGCCAGCAGCTGGACAGCCCCACGGAGCAATCAGCCCCAGCATTTT.

The rearrangement uses TRBV10-3 and TRBJ2-2; 10 positions agree with TRBD1. The germline V gene has CDR1 ENHRY and CDR2 SYGVKD. V shed 2 bases and J 7 bases; nucleotides not matched to a gene: 7. This CDR3 is 16 amino acids long. The CDR3 DNA sequence: TGTGCCATCAGTGAGGGGACAGGGGTGAATGGCGGGGAGCTGTTTTTT. This gives the protein CAISEGTGVNGGELFF.

The chain links TRBV9 to TRBJ2-7; the match to TRBD1 covers 9 bases. Germline V CDR1 and CDR2: SGDLS, YYNGEE. The CDR3 has 15 amino acids. Trimming removed 3 bases from V and 3 bases from J; junction bases left unmatched: 7. CDR3 nucleotides: TGTGCCAGCAGCGGCGGGACAGGGCCTTTCTACGAGCAGTACTTC. Encoded protein: CASSGGTGPFYEQYF.